This T cell receptor (beta chain) was retrieved from a study of Ad26.COV2.S vaccination and SARS-CoV-2 variants. On this clone: Its antigen is still unknown.

Some clones are missing from TCRdb's copy, which holds only in-frame ones; the method was immunoSEQ multiplex PCR. The sample lists some 400,000 clones, approximately 91% occurring once. Study-level points and caveats: It was found that vaccine and placebo recipients had similar non-spike TCR breadth.

Stated treatment: roughly 19 received Ad26.COV2.S at low or high dose, single or two shots; 5 received placebo; per-sample allocation not given. Day 63 after the first injection of vaccine or placebo was the sampling time. The CDR3 is made up of 15 amino acids. Germline CDR1 and CDR2: LNHDA and SQIVND (reference sequence). Trimming removed 1 base from V and 10 bases from J; junction bases left unmatched: 6. The receptor was isolated from a person between 18 and 65 years old who received the Ad26.COV2.S COVID-19 vaccine or a placebo. This specimen was peripheral blood, taken in a trial of Ad26.COV2.S vaccine versus placebo. This chain links TRBV19 with TRBJ1-5; 11 bases are shared with TRBD1. CDR3 protein: CASSIGTGGTKPQHF. The CDR3 DNA reads TGTGCCAGTAGTATAGGGACAGGGGGCACCAAACCCCAGCATTTT. The full variable domain, rest sourced from reference TRBV19 and TRBJ1-5, is DGGITQSPKYLFRKEGQNVTLSCEQNLNHDAMYWYRQDPGQGLRLIYYSQIVNDFQKGDIAEGYSVSREKKESFPLTVTSAQKNPTAFYLCASSIGTGGTKPQHFGDGTRLSIL.